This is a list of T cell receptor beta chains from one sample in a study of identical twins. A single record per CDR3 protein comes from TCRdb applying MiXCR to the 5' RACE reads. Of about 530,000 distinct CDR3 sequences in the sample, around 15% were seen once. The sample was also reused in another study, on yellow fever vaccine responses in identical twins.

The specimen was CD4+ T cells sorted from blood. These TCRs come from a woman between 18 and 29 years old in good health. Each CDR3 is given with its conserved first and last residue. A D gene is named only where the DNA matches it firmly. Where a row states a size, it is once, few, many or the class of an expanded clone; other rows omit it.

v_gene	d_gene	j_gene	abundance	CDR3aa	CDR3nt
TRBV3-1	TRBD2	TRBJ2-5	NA	CASSQGGLSGAHGAQYF	TGTGCCAGCAGCCAAGGGGGACTTAGCGGGGCCCACGGGGCCCAGTACTTC
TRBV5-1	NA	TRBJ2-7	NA	CASSAGAWSYEQYF	TGCGCCAGCAGCGCCGGAGCCTGGTCCTACGAGCAGTACTTC
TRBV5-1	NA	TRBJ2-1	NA	CASSRAGEGGYNEQFF	TGCGCCAGCAGCCGGGCTGGGGAGGGGGGCTACAATGAGCAGTTCTTC
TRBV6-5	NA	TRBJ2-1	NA	CASSYSTLADEQFF	TGTGCCAGCAGTTACTCGACACTAGCCGATGAGCAGTTCTTC
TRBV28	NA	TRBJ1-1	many	CASGMFTGNYREAFF	TGTGCCAGCGGTATGTTTACAGGAAACTACCGTGAAGCTTTCTTT
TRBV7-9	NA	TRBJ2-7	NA	CASSGGEQYF	TGTGCCAGCAGTGGTGGCGAGCAGTACTTC
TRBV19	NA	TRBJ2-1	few	CASSMLGGNEQFF	TGTGCCAGTAGTATGTTAGGGGGCAATGAGCAGTTCTTC
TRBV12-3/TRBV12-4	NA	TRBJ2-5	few	CASSRRRNNQETQYF	TGTGCCAGCAGTCGGCGACGGAACAACCAAGAGACCCAGTACTTC
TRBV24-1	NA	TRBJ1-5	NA	CATSGGYSNQPQHF	TGTGCCACCAGTGGGGGATATAGCAATCAGCCCCAGCATTTT
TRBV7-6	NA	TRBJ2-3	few	CASSSRHLGSTDTQYF	TGTGCCAGCAGCTCCAGGCATCTGGGCAGCACAGATACGCAGTATTTT
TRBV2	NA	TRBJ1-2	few	CASSQVLTTNYGYTF	TGTGCCAGCAGCCAAGTCCTGACTACTAACTATGGCTACACCTTC
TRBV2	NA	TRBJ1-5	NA	CASSEANPIHPWQPQHF	TGTGCCAGCAGTGAAGCCAACCCTATCCATCCGTGGCAGCCCCAGCATTTT
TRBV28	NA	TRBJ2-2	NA	CASMEAGYANTGELFF	TGTGCCAGCATGGAGGCAGGCTACGCGAACACCGGGGAGCTGTTTTTT
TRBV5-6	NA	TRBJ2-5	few	CASSLPATSQETQYF	TGTGCCAGCAGCTTGCCGGCTACTTCCCAAGAGACCCAGTACTTC
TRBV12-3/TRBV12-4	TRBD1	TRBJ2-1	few	CASSSRSQGYEQFF	TGTGCCAGCAGTTCTCGGTCACAGGGGTATGAGCAGTTCTTC
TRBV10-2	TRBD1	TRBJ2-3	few	CASRDRGPTDTQYF	TGCGCCAGCAGAGACAGGGGGCCGACAGATACGCAGTATTTT
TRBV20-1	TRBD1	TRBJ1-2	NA	CSARPDRENYGYTF	TGCAGTGCTAGACCGGACAGGGAAAACTATGGCTACACCTTC
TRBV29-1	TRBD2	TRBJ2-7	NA	CSGTSGRRDEQYF	TGCAGCGGCACTAGCGGGAGGAGGGACGAGCAGTACTTC
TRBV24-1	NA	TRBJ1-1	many	CATSDSGITEAFF	TGTGCCACCAGTGATTCAGGGATTACTGAAGCTTTCTTT
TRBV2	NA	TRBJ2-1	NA	CASKTKSRNEQFF	TGTGCCAGCAAGACTAAGTCCCGCAATGAGCAGTTCTTC
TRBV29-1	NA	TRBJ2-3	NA	CSVELVAELPQYF	TGCAGCGTTGAGTTAGTAGCGGAACTACCGCAGTATTTT
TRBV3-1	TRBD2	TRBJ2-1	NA	CASSQQLAGGSNEQFF	TGTGCCAGCAGCCAGCAACTAGCGGGAGGATCCAATGAGCAGTTCTTC
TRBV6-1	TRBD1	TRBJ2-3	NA	CAINRGLDTDTQYF	TGTGCCATCAACAGGGGGCTGGACACAGATACGCAGTATTTT
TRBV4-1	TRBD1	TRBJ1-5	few	CASSQDDRGGQPQHF	TGCGCCAGCAGCCAAGATGACAGGGGTGGACAGCCCCAGCATTTT
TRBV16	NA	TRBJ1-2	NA	CASSTDSAYGYTF	TGTGCCAGCAGCACGGACAGCGCCTATGGCTACACCTTC
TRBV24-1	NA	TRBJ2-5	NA	CATSDSGRETQETQYF	TGTGCCACCAGTGATTCGGGCCGCGAGACCCAAGAGACCCAGTACTTC
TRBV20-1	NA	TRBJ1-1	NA	CSATGGTLNTEAFF	TGCAGTGCTACGGGGGGGACTTTGAACACTGAAGCTTTCTTT
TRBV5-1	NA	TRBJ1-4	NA	CASSPGSPAPNEKLFF	TGCGCCAGCAGCCCCGGGTCCCCCGCCCCTAATGAAAAACTGTTTTTT
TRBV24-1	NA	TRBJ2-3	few	CATSDLGTGGADTQYF	TGTGCCACCAGTGATTTGGGTACAGGGGGGGCAGATACGCAGTATTTT
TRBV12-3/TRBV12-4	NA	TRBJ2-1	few	CASSMYNEQFF	TGTGCCAGCAGTATGTACAATGAGCAGTTCTTC
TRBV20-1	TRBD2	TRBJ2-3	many	CSATKREGSDTQYF	TGCAGTGCTACTAAGCGGGAAGGGTCAGATACGCAGTATTTT
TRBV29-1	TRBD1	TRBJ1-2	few	CSVEDRAGYTF	TGCAGCGTGGAGGACAGGGCTGGCTACACCTTC
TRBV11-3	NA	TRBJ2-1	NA	CASSTGQFYNEQFF	TGTGCCAGCAGCACCGGACAGTTCTACAATGAGCAGTTCTTC
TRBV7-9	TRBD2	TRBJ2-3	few	CASTPGTSEIRDTQYF	TGTGCCAGCACCCCCGGGACTAGCGAGATTCGGGATACGCAGTATTTT
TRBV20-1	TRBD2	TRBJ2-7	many	CSAWTSEGYEQYF	TGCAGTGCTTGGACTAGTGAAGGCTACGAGCAGTACTTC
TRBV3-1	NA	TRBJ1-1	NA	CASSQGTGLDTEAFF	TGTGCCAGCAGCCAAGGAACAGGGTTGGACACTGAAGCTTTCTTT
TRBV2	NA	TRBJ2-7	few	CASTRDLAREQYF	TGTGCCAGCACCCGGGACCTAGCCCGGGAGCAGTACTTC
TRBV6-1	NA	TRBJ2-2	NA	CASISDLATGELFF	TGTGCCAGCATATCGGACCTGGCCACCGGGGAGCTGTTTTTT
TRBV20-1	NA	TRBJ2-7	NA	CSAREPAGTYEQYF	TGCAGTGCTAGAGAACCCGCAGGGACGTACGAGCAGTACTTC
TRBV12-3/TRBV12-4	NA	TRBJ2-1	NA	CASSRPFAVSYNEQFF	TGTGCCAGCAGTAGACCTTTTGCGGTCTCCTACAATGAGCAGTTCTTC
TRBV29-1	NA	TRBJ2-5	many	CSVASASTETQYF	TGCAGCGTTGCTTCGGCTAGCACAGAGACCCAGTACTTC
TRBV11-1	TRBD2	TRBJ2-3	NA	CASSYRLAGGGSRDTQYF	TGTGCCAGCAGCTACAGACTAGCGGGAGGCGGGTCGAGAGATACGCAGTATTTT
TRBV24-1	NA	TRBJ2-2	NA	CATSDFQNGELFF	TGTGCCACCAGTGATTTTCAGAATGGGGAGCTGTTTTTT
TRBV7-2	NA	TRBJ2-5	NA	CASSFTSSEETQYF	TGTGCCAGCAGCTTTACTAGTTCAGAAGAGACCCAGTACTTC